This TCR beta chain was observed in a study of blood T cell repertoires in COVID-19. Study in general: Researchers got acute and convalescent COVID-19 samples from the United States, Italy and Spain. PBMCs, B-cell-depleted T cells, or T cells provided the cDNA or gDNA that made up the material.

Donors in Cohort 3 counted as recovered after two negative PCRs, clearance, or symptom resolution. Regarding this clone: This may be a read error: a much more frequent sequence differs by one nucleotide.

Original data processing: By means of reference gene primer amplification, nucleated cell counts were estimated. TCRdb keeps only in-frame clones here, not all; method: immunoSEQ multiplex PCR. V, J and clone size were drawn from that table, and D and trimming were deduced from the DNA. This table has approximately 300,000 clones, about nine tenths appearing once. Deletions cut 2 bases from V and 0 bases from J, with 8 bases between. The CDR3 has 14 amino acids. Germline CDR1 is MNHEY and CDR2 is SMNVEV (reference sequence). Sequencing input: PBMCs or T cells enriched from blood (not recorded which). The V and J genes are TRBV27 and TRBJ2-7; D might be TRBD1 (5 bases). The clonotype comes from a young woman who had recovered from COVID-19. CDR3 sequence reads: CASSLKGASYEQYF. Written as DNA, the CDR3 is TGTGCCAGCAGTTTAAAAGGGGCCTCCTACGAGCAGTACTTC.